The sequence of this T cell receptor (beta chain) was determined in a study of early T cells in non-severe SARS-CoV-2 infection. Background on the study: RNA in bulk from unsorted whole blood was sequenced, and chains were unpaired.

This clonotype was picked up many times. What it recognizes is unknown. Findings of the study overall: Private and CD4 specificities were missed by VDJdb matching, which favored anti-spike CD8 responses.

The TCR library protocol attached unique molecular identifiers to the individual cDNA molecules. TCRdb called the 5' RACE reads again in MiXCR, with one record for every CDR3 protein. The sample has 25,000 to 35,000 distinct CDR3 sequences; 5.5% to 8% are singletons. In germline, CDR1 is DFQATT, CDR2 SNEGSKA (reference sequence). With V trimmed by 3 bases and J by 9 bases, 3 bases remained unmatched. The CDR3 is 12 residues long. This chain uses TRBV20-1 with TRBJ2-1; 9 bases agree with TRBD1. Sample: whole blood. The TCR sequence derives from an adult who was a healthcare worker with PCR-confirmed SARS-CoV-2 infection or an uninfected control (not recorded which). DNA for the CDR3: TGCAGTGCTAGGACAGGGGGATTTGAGCAGTTCTTC. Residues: CSARTGGFEQFF.